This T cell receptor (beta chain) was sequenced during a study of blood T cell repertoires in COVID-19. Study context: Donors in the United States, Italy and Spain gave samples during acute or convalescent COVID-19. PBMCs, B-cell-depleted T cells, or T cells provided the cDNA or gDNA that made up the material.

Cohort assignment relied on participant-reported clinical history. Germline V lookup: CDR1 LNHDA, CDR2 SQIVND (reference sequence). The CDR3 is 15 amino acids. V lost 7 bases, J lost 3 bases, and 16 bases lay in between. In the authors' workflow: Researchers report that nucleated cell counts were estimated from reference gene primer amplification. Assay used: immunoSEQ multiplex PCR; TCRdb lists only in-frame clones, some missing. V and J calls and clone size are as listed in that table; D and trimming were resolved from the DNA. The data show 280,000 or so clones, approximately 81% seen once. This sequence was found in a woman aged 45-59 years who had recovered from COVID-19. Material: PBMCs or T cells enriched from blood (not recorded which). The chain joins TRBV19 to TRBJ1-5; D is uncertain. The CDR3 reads CASTRGWGDNQPQHF. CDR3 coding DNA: TGTGCCAGTACCCGAGGGTGGGGTGACAATCAGCCCCAGCATTTT.